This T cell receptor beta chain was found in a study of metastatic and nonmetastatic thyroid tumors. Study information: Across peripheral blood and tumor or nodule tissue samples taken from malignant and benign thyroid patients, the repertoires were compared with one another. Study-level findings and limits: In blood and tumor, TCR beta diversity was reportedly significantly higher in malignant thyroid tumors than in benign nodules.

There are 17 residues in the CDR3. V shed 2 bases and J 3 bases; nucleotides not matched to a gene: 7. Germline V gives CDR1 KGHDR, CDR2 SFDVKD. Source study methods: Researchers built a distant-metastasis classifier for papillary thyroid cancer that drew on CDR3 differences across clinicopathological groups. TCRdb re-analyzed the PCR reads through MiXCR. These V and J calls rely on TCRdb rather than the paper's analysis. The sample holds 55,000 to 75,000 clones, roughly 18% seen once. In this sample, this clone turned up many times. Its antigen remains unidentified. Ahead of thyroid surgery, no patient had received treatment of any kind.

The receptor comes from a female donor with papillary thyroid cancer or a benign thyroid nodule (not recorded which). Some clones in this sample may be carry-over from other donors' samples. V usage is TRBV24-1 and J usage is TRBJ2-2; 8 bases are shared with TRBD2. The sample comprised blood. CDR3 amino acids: CATSDSIAGWDTGELFF. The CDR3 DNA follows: TGTGCCACCAGTGATTCTATAGCGGGGTGGGACACCGGGGAGCTGTTTTTT.